A single T cell receptor (beta chain) is shown here with its context. Membership in each cohort depended on participant-reported clinical history. Generated by immunoSEQ multiplex PCR, the TCRdb table keeps only in-frame clones and is missing some. The sample includes approximately 310,000 clones, under 90% of them seen just once. This specimen belongs to a study of blood T cell repertoires in COVID-19. Overall study: T cells, B-cell-depleted T cells, or PBMCs supplied cDNA or gDNA.

Per germline, CDR1 SGHTA and CDR2 FQGNSA. V shed 1 base and J shed 4 bases, with 9 bases lying between them. The CDR3 loop spans 14 amino acids. The chain couples TRBV7-2 to TRBJ2-3; D possibly corresponds to TRBD1 (6 bases). Sequencing input: PBMCs or T cells enriched from blood (not recorded which). This clonotype was obtained from a man in his 60s who had recovered from COVID-19. CDR3 in amino acids: CASSLDRVADTQYF. The CDR3 DNA reads as TGTGCCAGCAGCTTAGACAGGGTTGCAGATACGCAGTATTTT.